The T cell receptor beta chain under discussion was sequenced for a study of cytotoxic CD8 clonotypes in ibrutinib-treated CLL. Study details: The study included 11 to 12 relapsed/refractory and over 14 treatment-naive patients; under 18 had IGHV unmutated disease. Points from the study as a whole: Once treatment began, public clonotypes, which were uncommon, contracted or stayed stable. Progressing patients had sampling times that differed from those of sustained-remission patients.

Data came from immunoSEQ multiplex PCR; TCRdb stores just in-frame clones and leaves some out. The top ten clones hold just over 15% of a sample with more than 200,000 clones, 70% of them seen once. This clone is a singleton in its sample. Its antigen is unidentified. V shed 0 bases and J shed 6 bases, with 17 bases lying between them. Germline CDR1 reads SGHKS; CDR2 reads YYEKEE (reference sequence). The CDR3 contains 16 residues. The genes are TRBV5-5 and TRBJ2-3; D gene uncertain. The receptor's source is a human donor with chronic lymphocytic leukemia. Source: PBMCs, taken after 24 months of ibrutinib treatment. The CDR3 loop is CASSLGADTIMDTQYF. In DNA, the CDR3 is TGTGCCAGCAGCTTGGGGGCGGATACCATAATGGATACGCAGTATTTT.